The source of this T cell receptor beta chain is a study of T cell responses to AZD1222 COVID-19 vaccine. Study-wide findings and caveats: The donors showed a predominance of white British ancestry and of females, with possible underestimation of clonal diversity.

The CDR3 is 15 residues long. The germline V gene has CDR1 SGHNT and CDR2 YENEEA. V trimming: 1 base; J trimming: 9 bases; junction bases outside the gene matches: 8. Method: immunoSEQ multiplex PCR; TCRdb's copy keeps in-frame clones and lacks some. There are just over 90,000 clones in the sample; around 87% occur only once, and less than 3% lies in the top ten. Concerning this clone itself: The antigen remains undetermined.

The receptor comes from an adult who received the AZD1222 COVID-19 vaccine. This chain joins TRBV11-3 and TRBJ1-2, with 10 bases matching TRBD1. Sequencing used peripheral blood, obtained 28 days after the second AZD1222 dose. The CDR3 reads CASSLGGQGGGCYTF. The CDR3, as DNA: TGTGCCAGCAGCTTAGGAGGACAGGGGGGTGGGTGCTACACCTTC.